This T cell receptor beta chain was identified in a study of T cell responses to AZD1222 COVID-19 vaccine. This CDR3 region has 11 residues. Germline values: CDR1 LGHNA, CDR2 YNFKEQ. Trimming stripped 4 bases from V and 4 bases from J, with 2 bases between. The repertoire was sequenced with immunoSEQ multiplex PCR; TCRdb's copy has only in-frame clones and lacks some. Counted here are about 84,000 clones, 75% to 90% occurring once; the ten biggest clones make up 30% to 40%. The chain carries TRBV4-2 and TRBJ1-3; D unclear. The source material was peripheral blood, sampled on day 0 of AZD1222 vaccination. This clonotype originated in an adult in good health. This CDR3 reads CASSLGNTIYF. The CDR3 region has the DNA TGTGCCAGCAGCCTGGGAAACACCATATATTTT.